Following are 8 T cell receptor beta chains from one sample sequenced in a study of cytomegalovirus exposure and HLA in healthy donors. This PCR relied on a set of 60 Vbeta primers and 13 Jbeta primers. TCRdb's table, derived via immunoSEQ multiplex PCR, lists solely in-frame clones and lacks some. Recorded here are just over 150,000 clones; the top ten clones represent over 1%. Material: PBMCs. The origin of the receptors is a woman aged 55 to 70 in good health and CMV-seronegative.

The V call is TRBV6-5, the J call TRBJ2-2, with a weak D call TRBD2 (6 bases). Germline V lookup: CDR1 MNHEY, CDR2 SVGAGI. This CDR3 is 14 amino acids long. Trimming left V 5 bases short and J 6 bases short, with 13 bases between. CDR3 amino acids: CASSDWGGAGELFF. The DNA for the CDR3 is TGTGCCAGCAGTGACTGGGGCGGGGCCGGGGAGCTGTTTTTT.

The chain uses TRBV12-5 and TRBJ1-2; weak D call: TRBD1 (5 bases). The CDR3 extends over 14 amino acids. The germline gives CDR1 LGHNT, CDR2 FRNRAP. Between the trimmed V and J ends, which lost 7 bases and 6 bases, there was a span of 18 bases. The CDR3 DNA reads as TGTGCTAGTGCCCTGGGGCACACGGAGAATGGCTACACCTTC. Amino acid sequence: CASALGHTENGYTF.

The gene calls are TRBV7-2 and TRBJ1-2; possibly TRBD1 for D (6 bases). The CDR3 is made up of 14 amino acids. Germline values: CDR1 SGHTA, CDR2 FQGNSA. Deletions cut 1 base from V and 8 bases from J, with 14 bases between. CDR3 bases: TGTGCCAGCAGCTTAGACGGGCAGGGGAAAGGCTACACCTTC. Its protein product is CASSLDGQGKGYTF.

The genes are TRBV15 and TRBJ2-2; D is ambiguous. The germline gives CDR1 LNHNV, CDR2 YYDKDF (reference sequence). The CDR3 consists of 14 residues. The ends were cut back, 1 base at V and 0 bases at J, with 3 bases in the middle. The CDR3 sequence: CATSRVANTGELFF. DNA of the CDR3: TGTGCCACCAGCAGAGTCGCGAACACCGGGGAGCTGTTTTTT.

The chain uses TRBV5-6 and TRBJ1-2; D is undetermined. Germline V lookup: CDR1 SGHDT, CDR2 YYEEEE. V was trimmed by 2 bases and J by 7 bases, leaving 15 bases between them. The length of the CDR3 is 14 residues. CDR3 DNA: TGTGCCAGCAGCTTACCCCCGGGAATCGGTGGCTACACCTTC. It specifies CASSLPPGIGGYTF.

This chain links TRBV5-1 with TRBJ1-2, with TRBD1 matching over 9 bases. The trim removed 4 bases at V and 8 bases at J, leaving 18 bases unmatched. Germline V gene lookup returns CDR1 SGHRS and CDR2 YFSETQ. This CDR3 is built from 17 residues. The CDR3 DNA reads TGCGCCAGCAGCGCCTCCGGGACAGGGCATTCCGCCGCGGGCTACACCTTC. This gives the protein CASSASGTGHSAAGYTF.

This chain joins TRBV29-1 and TRBJ2-1; 11 positions match TRBD2. This CDR3 is 19 amino acids long. With 4 bases clipped from V and 6 bases from J, the junction kept 20 bases outside the gene matches. CDR1 and CDR2 from the germline V gene are SQVTM and ANQGSEA. The CDR3 reads CSVGGGALSGTSGFNEQFF. CDR3 nucleotide sequence: TGCAGCGTTGGGGGTGGGGCTTTGTCCGGGACTAGCGGTTTCAATGAGCAGTTCTTC.

The J gene is TRBJ2-4, the V gene TRBV7-2, with TRBD1 matching 8 bases. V lost 5 bases, J lost 4 bases, and 7 bases stayed unmatched. The CDR3 is made up of 15 amino acids. Germline V CDR1 and CDR2: SGHTA, FQGNSA. The CDR3 protein is CASSADRGRKNIQYF. The DNA for the CDR3 is TGTGCCAGCAGCGCCGACAGGGGAAGGAAAAACATTCAGTACTTC.